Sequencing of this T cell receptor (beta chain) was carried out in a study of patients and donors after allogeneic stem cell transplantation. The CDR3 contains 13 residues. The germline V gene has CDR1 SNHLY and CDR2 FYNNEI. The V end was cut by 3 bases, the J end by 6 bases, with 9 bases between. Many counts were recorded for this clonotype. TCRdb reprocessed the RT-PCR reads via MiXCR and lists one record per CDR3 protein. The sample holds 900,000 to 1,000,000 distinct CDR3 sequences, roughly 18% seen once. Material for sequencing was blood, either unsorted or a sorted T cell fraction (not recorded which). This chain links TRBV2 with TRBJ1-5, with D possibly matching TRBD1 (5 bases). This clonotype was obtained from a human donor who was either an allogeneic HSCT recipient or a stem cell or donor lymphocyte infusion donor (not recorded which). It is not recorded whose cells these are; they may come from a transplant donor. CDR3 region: CASSDRAGQPQHF. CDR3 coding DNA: TGTGCCAGCAGTGACAGGGCTGGTCAGCCCCAGCATTTT.